In its sample, the clone carrying this T cell receptor beta chain was seen a few times. The antigen remains undetermined. This entry belongs to a study of beta chain features in type 1 diabetes. Study-wide points: Comparison showed that naive, central memory and Treg TCRB repertoires appeared more similar among patients than among healthy donors. VDJ junctions in type 1 diabetes patients carried more deletions and fewer insertions.

Expressed TCRB transcripts were sequenced after all isolated RNA was converted to cDNA. The data were produced by immunoSEQ multiplex PCR, yet TCRdb's version contains in-frame clones alone and is incomplete. The repertoire holds 810,000 or so clones, roughly 17% seen once, with 0.023% in the top ten. CDR3 length: 14 residues. Germline assignment: CDR1 SEHNR and CDR2 FQNEAQ (reference sequence). The trim removed 5 bases at V and 10 bases at J, leaving 9 bases unmatched. CD4+ naive, central memory, regulatory and stem cell-like memory cells were sorted via CD45RO/CCR7/CD25/CD127/CD95/CD27. Source material: naive CD4+ T cells from blood. The sequence was obtained from a woman between 18 and 29 years old in good health. The chain recombines TRBV7-9 with TRBJ2-1; TRBD2 matches at 9 bases. The chain's CDR3 is CASSPNLAGLEQFF. CDR3 sequence (DNA): TGTGCCAGCAGCCCGAATCTAGCGGGATTGGAGCAGTTCTTC.